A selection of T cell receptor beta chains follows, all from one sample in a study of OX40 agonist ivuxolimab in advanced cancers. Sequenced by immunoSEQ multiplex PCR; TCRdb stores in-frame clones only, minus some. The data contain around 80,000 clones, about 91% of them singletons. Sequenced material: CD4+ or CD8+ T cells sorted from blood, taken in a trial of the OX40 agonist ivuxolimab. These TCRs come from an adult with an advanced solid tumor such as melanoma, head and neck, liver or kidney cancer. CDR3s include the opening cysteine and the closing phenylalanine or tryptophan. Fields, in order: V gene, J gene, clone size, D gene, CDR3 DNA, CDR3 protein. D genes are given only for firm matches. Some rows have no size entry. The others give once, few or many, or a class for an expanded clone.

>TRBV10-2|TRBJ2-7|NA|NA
TGCGCCAGCAGTGAGTCGAATAAATTTGAGCCCTACGAGCAGTACTTC
CASSESNKFEPYEQYF
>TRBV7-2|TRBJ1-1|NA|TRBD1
TGTGCCAGCAGCTCACAGGGGGCGTTGACTGAAGCTTTCTTT
CASSSQGALTEAFF
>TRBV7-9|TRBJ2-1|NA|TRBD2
TGTGCCAGCAGCTTAGCGGGAGGGAGAGGAAATGAGCAGTTCTTC
CASSLAGGRGNEQFF
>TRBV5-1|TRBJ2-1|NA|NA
TGCGCCAGCAGCGAGACTATTGGCCCCAATGAGCAGTTCTTC
CASSETIGPNEQFF
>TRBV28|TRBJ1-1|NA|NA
TGTGCCAGCAGTTTGGTAGGGTTGAACACTGAAGCTTTCTTT
CASSLVGLNTEAFF
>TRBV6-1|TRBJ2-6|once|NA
TGTGCCAGCAGTGAATTCCCCGGGGCCAACGTCCTGACTTTC
CASSEFPGANVLTF
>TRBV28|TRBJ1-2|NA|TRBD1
TGTGCCAGCAGCTCGTATCCAGGACAGGACGAGTCCTATGGCTACACCTTC
CASSSYPGQDESYGYTF
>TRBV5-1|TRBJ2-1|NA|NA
TGCGCCAGCAGCACCGAAGCCGGGACTGAGCAGTTCTTC
CASSTEAGTEQFF
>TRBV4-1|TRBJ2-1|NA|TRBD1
TGCGCCAGCAGCAAAAGACAGGGGGATACCCCATCGAGCTCCTACAATGAGCAGTTCTTC
CASSKRQGDTPSSSYNEQFF
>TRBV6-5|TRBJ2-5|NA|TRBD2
TGTGCCAGCAGCTCGGGACTAGCGGGAGTTGAGACCCAGTACTTC
CASSSGLAGVETQYF
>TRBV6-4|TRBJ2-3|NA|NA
TGTGCCAGCAGTGACTCGGGTGGCACAGATACGCAGTATTTT
CASSDSGGTDTQYF
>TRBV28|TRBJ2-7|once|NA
TGTGCCAGCAGCATTCCGGGACCTGCCTACGAGCAGTACTTC
CASSIPGPAYEQYF
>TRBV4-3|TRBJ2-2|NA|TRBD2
TGCGCCAGCAGCCGGACCGGGGGGGGAGGGCCCAACACCGGGGAGCTGTTTTTT
CASSRTGGGGPNTGELFF
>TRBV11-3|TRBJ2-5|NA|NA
TGTGCCAGCAGCCCCCGAGGGGGGGAGGGTAGAGAGACCCAGTACTTC
CASSPRGGEGRETQYF
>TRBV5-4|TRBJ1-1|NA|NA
TGTGCCAGCAGCTCCCAGAACACTGAAGCTTTCTTT
CASSSQNTEAFF
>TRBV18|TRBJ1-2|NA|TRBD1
TGTGCCAGCTCACCACCTACAGGGGGCGACTACACCTTC
CASSPPTGGDYTF
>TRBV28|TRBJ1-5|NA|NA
TGTGCCAGCAATACCCCCCAGGGGTATAAGCCCCAGCATTTT
CASNTPQGYKPQHF
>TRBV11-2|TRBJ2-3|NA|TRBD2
TGTGCCAGCAGCTTCAGTAGCGGGAGTGATACGCAGTATTTT
CASSFSSGSDTQYF
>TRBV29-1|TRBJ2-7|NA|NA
TGCAGCGTTGTTTTTCGGGCAGGGAGATACGAGCAGTACTTC
CSVVFRAGRYEQYF
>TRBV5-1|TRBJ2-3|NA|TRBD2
TGCGCCAGCAGCCAAGGACTAGCGGGGGATACGCAGTATTTT
CASSQGLAGDTQYF
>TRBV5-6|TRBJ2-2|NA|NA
TGTGCCAGCAGCTTGGTGACAGCAGACACCGGGGAGCTGTTTTTT
CASSLVTADTGELFF
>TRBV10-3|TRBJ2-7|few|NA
TGTGCCATCAGTGAGCAGGGCCTATCCTACGAGCAGTACTTC
CAISEQGLSYEQYF
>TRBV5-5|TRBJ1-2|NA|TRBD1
TGTGCCAGCAGCTCCGGACAGGGAGGAAGCTACACCTTC
CASSSGQGGSYTF